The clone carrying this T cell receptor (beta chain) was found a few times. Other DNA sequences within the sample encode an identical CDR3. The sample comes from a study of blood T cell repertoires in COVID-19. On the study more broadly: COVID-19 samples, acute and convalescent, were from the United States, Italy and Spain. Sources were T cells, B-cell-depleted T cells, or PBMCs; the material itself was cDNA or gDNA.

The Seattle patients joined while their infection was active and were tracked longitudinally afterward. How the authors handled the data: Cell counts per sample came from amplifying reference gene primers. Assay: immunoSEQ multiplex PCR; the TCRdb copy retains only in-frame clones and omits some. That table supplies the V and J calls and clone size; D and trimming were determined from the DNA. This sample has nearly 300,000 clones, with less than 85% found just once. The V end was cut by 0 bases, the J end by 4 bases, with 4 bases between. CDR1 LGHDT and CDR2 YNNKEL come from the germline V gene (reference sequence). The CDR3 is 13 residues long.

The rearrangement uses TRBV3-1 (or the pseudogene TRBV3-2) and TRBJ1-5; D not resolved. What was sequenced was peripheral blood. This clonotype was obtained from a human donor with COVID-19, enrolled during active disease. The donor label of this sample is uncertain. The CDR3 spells CASSQDLNQPQHF. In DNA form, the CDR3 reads TGTGCCAGCAGCCAAGATTTAAATCAGCCCCAGCATTTT.